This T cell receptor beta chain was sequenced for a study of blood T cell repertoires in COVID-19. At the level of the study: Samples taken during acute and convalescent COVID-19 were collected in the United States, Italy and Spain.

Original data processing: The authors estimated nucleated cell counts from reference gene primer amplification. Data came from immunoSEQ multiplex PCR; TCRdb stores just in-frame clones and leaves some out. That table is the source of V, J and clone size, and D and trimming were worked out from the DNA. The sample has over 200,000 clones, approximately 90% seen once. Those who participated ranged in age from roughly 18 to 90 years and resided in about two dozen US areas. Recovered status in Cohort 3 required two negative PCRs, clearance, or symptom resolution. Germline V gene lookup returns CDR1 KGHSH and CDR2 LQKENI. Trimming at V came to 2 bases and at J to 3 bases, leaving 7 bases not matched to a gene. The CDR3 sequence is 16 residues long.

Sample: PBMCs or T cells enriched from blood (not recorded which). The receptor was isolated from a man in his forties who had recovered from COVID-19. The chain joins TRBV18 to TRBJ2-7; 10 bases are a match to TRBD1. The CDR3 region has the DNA TGTGCCAGCTCACCAGACAGGGGGCGCAGTGGCTACGAGCAGTACTTC. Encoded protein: CASSPDRGRSGYEQYF.